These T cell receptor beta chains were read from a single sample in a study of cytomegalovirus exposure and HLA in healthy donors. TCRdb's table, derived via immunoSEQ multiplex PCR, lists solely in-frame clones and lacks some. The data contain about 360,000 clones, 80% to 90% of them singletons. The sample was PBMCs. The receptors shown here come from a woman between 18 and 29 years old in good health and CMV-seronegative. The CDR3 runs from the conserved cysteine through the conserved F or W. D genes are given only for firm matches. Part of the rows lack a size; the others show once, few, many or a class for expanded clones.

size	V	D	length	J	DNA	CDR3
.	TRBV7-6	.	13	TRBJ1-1	TGTGCCAGCAGCTTAATGGGAGTGGGTGAGGCTTTCTTT	CASSLMGVGEAFF
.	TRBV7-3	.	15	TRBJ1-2	TGTGCCAGCAGCTTACTGACCCGGGAGAAGGGGGGCTACACCTTC	CASSLLTREKGGYTF
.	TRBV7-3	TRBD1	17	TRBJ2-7	TGTGCCAGCAGCCTATCCGGGACAGGGGGCGCCAGGTACGAGCAGTACTTC	CASSLSGTGGARYEQYF
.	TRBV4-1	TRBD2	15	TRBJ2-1	TGCGCCAGCAGCCAAGTAACGGGAGGCTACAATGAGCAGTTCTTC	CASSQVTGGYNEQFF
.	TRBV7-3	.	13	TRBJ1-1	TGTGCCAGCAGCCCCCCGGGGGTGACTGAAGCTTTCTTT	CASSPPGVTEAFF
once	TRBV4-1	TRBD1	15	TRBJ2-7	TGCGCCAGCAGCCAAGTCGTGACAGGGGATAACGAGCAGTACTTC	CASSQVVTGDNEQYF
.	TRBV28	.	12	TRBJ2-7	TGTGCCAGCAGTTTAAGAGGGTGGGGGCAGTACTTC	CASSLRGWGQYF
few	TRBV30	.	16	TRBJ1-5	TGTGCCTGGAGTGTACGACAGAAGGTGGGCAATCAGCCCCAGCATTTT	CAWSVRQKVGNQPQHF
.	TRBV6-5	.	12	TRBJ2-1	TGTGCCAGCAGCTCCCCGTTCGATGAGCAGTTCTTC	CASSSPFDEQFF
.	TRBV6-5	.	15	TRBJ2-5	TGTGCCAGCAGTGCCCCCCAGGGGACGGGAGAGACCCAGTACTTC	CASSAPQGTGETQYF
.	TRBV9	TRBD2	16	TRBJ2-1	TGTGCCAGCAGCGGTAGCGGGGCTAGCTCCTACAATGAGCAGTTCTTC	CASSGSGASSYNEQFF
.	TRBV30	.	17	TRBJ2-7	TGTGCCTGGAGTGTCGTTGCGGGCAGGATCAGCTCCTACGAGCAGTACTTC	CAWSVVAGRISSYEQYF
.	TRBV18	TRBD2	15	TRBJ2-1	TGTGCCAGCTCCCGGCTAGCGGTCGAGAGGAATGAGCAGTTCTTC	CASSRLAVERNEQFF
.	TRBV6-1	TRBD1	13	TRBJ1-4	TGTGCCAGCCTGACAGGGTATGGGGAAAAACTGTTTTTT	CASLTGYGEKLFF
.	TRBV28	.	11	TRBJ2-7	TGTGCCAGCAGCACACTAAACGAGCAGTACTTC	CASSTLNEQYF
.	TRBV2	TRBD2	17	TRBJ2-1	TGTGCCAGCAGTTTCGGACTAGCGGGAGGGAGGCACAATGAGCAGTTCTTC	CASSFGLAGGRHNEQFF
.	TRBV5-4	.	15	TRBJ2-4	TGTGCCAGCAGCTTGCTTGATCCAGGGAAAAACATTCAGTACTTC	CASSLLDPGKNIQYF
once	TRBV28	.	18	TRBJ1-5	TGTGCCAGCAGTTCCCCCTATTCGGCGGGTCCGTCCAATCAGCCCCAGCATTTT	CASSSPYSAGPSNQPQHF
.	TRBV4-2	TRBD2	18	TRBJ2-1	TGTGCCAGCAGCCACCCGGAGACTAGCGGGGCCTTGGACAATGAGCAGTTCTTC	CASSHPETSGALDNEQFF
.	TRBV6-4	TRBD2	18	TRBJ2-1	TGTGCCAGCAGTGACTCATGGACTAGCGGGGGGGCCGTGGATGAGCAGTTCTTC	CASSDSWTSGGAVDEQFF
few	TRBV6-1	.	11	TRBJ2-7	TGTGCCAGCAGTGAACCCCGCGAGCAGTACTTC	CASSEPREQYF
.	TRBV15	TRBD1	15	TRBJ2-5	TGTGCCACCAGCAGAGGCGGGACAGGGGCAGAGACCCAGTACTTC	CATSRGGTGAETQYF
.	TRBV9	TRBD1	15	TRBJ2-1	TGTGCCAGCAGCGTCAAGGGGGCCTCCTACAATGAGCAGTTCTTC	CASSVKGASYNEQFF
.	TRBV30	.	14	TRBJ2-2	TGTGCCTGGAGTGAGATGAGAATCCCCGGGGAGCTGTTTTTT	CAWSEMRIPGELFF
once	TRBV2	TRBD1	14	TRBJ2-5	TGTGCCAGCAGTGGGTCGGGACAGTGGGAGACCCAGTACTTC	CASSGSGQWETQYF
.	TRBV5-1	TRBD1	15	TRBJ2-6	TGCGCCAGCAGAAATACAGGGGCTGGGGCCAACGTCCTGACTTTC	CASRNTGAGANVLTF
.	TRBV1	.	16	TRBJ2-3	TGCACCAGCAGCCATCCTGGGACTAGCGGCACAGATACGCAGTATTTT	CTSSHPGTSGTDTQYF
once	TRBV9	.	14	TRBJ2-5	TGTGCCAGCAGCTCCGCGACCAGGGGAGAGACCCAGTACTTC	CASSSATRGETQYF
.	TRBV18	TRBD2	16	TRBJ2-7	TGTGCCAGCTCCCGGGAGGGACTAGCGGGACACTACGAGCAGTACTTC	CASSREGLAGHYEQYF
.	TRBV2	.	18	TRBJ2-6	TGTGCCAGCAGTGAATTGGCAGGCCTATTCTCTGGGGCCAACGTCCTGACTTTC	CASSELAGLFSGANVLTF
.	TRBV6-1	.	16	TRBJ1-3	TGTGCCAGCAGTGAATCCGGCAGGGCCCCTGGAAACACCATATATTTT	CASSESGRAPGNTIYF
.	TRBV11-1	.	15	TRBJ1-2	TGTGCCAGCAGCTCAATAAAGGGGCCTAAGGAGGGCTACACCTTC	CASSSIKGPKEGYTF
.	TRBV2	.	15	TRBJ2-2	TGTGCCAGCAGTGAAGGGGGCAGGAACACCGGGGAGCTGTTTTTT	CASSEGGRNTGELFF
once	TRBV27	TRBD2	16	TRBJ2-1	TGTGCCAGCAGTCCCAGGACTAGCGGACCCTACAATGAGCAGTTCTTC	CASSPRTSGPYNEQFF
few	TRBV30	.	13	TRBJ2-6	TGTGCCTCCCCCGAGCGCGGGGCCAACGTCCTGACTTTC	CASPERGANVLTF
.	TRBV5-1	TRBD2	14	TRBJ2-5	TGCGCCAGCAGGCGTAGCGGGGGGGAGGAGACCCAGTACTTC	CASRRSGGEETQYF
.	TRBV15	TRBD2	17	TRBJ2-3	TGTGCCACCAGCAGCCCCGGGACTAGCGGGGGTCGAAGGTCGCAGTATTTT	CATSSPGTSGGRRSQYF
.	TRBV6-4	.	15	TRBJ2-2	TGTGCCAGCAGTGAAACCTCTAGCCACACCGGGGAGCTGTTTTTT	CASSETSSHTGELFF
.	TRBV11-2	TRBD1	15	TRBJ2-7	TGTGCCAGCAGCCAGGGACAGCCATTTACCTACGAGCAGTACTTC	CASSQGQPFTYEQYF
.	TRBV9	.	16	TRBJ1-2	TGTGCCAGCAGCGTTGACCTTTGGGCAGGGGACTATGGCTACACCTTC	CASSVDLWAGDYGYTF
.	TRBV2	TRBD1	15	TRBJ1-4	TGTGCCAGCAGACAATTTCGGGACAGTAATGAAAAACTGTTTTTT	CASRQFRDSNEKLFF
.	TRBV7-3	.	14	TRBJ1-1	TGTGCCAGCAGCAGTACAGGGAAGGGCACTGAAGCTTTCTTT	CASSSTGKGTEAFF